This TCR beta chain was observed in a study of blood T cell repertoires in COVID-19. In the study overall: Acute and convalescent COVID-19 specimens originated in the United States, Italy and Spain.

Assay: immunoSEQ multiplex PCR; the TCRdb copy retains only in-frame clones and omits some. The data contain about 220,000 clones, roughly 82% of them singletons. Germline trimming cut 4 bases from V and 7 bases from J; bases unmatched to any gene: 12. The CDR3 runs to 15 residues. Germline CDR1 SEHNR, CDR2 FQNEAQ (reference sequence). The V and J genes are TRBV7-9 and TRBJ2-5, with 7 nucleotides matching TRBD2. The source material was peripheral blood. This clonotype was obtained from a man aged 50 to 60 with active or convalescent COVID-19. The CDR3 here is CASSSPLALRGTQYF. Here the CDR3 DNA reads TGTGCCAGCAGCTCCCCACTAGCGCTGAGGGGGACCCAGTACTTC.